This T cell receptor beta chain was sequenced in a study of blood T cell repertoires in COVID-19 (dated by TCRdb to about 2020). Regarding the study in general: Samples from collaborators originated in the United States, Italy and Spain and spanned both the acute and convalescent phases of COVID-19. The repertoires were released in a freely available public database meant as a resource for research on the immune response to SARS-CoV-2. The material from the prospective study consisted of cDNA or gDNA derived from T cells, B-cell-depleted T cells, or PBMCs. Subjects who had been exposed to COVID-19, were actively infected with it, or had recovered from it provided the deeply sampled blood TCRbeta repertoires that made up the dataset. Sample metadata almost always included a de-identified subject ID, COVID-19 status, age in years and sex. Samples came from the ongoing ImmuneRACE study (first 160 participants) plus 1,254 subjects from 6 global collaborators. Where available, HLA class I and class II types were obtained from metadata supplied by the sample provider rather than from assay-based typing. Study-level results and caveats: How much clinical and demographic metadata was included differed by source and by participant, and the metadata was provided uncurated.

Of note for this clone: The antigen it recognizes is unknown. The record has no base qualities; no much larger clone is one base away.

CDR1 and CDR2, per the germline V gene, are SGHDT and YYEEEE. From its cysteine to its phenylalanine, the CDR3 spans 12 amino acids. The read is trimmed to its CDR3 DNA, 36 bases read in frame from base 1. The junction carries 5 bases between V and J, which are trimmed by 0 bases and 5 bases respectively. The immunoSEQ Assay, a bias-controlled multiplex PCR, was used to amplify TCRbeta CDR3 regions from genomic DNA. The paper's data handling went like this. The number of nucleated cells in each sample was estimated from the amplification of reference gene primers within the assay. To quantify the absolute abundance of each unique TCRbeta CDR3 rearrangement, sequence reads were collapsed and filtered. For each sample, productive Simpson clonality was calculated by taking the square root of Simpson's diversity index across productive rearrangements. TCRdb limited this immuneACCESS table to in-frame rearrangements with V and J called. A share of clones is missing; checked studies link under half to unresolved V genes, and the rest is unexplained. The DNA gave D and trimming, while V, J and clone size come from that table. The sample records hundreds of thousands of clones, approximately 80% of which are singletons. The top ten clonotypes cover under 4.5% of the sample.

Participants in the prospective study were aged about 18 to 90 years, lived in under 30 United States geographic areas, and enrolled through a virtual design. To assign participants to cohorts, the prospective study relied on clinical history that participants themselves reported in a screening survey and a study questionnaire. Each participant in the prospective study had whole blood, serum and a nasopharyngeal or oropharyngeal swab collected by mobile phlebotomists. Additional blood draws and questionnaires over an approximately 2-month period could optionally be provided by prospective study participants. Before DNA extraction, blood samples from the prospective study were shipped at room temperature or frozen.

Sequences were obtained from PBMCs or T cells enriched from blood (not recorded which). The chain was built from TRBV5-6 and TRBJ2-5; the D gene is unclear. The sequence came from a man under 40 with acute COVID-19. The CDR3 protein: CASSLGRETQYF. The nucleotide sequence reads TGTGCCAGCAGCTTGGGTCGGGAGACCCAGTACTTC.